The TCR beta chain under discussion was sequenced for a study of control samples from healthy donors and cancer patients. This clone was detected a few times. Assay: immunoSEQ multiplex PCR; the TCRdb copy retains only in-frame clones and omits some. Altogether 65,000 to 85,000 clones are present, around 90% being singletons, with the ten largest covering over 8%. This CDR3 comprises 10 residues. V lost 6 bases, J lost 7 bases, and 1 base stayed unmatched. Germline assignment: CDR1 SQVTM and CDR2 ANQGSEA. The V gene is TRBV29-1, the J gene TRBJ1-1; 8 nucleotides line up with TRBD1. The specimen sequenced was PBMCs. The TCR was taken from a woman between 45 and 60 years old with colorectal cancer. The DNA for the CDR3 is TGCAGCGTGGGACAGGTTGAAGCTTTCTTT. Translation: CSVGQVEAFF.